The T cell receptor (beta chain) described here comes from a study of Ad26.COV2.S vaccination and SARS-CoV-2 variants. Study results and limitations: The placebo group had lower spike-specific TCR breadth than the vaccine recipients did. Vaccinees and placebo recipients showed similar non-spike TCR breadth. Total responses of T cells may have been underestimated by the analyses of TCR breadth and depth.

Germline values: CDR1 MNHEY, CDR2 SVGEGT. This CDR3 is 13 amino acids long. V lost 2 bases, J lost 1 base, and 6 bases lay in between. A note on this clone: Antigen specificity is unknown.

Treatment of the sample: roughly 19 received Ad26.COV2.S at low or high dose, single or two shots; several received placebo; per-sample allocation not given. Collection of samples fell on day 63 after the first vaccine or placebo injection. A Boston donor was an adult aged 18-55 years. Clones were sequenced by immunoSEQ multiplex PCR, and TCRdb holds only the in-frame ones, with some missing. The data show 440,000 or so clones, with 90% seen just once and around 4.5% held by the top ten. This TCR was sampled from a person between 18 and 60 years old who received the Ad26.COV2.S COVID-19 vaccine or a placebo. The rearrangement links TRBV6-2 or TRBV6-3 to TRBJ2-7; D remains ambiguous. The sample was peripheral blood, taken in a trial of Ad26.COV2.S vaccine versus placebo. CDR3 DNA: TGTGCCAGCAGTTACGGCGATTCCTACGAGCAGTACTTC. Residues: CASSYGDSYEQYF.